These T cell receptor beta chains were read from a single sample in a study of T cell responses to AZD1222 COVID-19 vaccine. This table comes from immunoSEQ multiplex PCR, and its TCRdb copy is limited to in-frame clones, with some not included. The table lists some 99,000 clones, about nine tenths of them singletons, with about 15% in the top ten. This specimen consisted of peripheral blood, obtained 28 days after the second AZD1222 dose. The receptor set was obtained from an adult who received the AZD1222 COVID-19 vaccine. Both conserved end residues are part of each CDR3. The D gene is left open where the match is weak. The listing skips clone size in some rows; elsewhere it reads once, few, many or a size class.

v_call,j_call,d_call,clone_size,cdr3_aa,cdr3_nt
TRBV21-1,TRBJ2-7,-,-,CASVGGQYF,TGTGCCAGCGTGGGTGGGCAGTACTTC
TRBV28,TRBJ2-7,-,-,CASSRGLGFNEQYF,TGTGCCAGCAGTCGGGGCCTAGGGTTCAACGAGCAGTACTTC
TRBV29-1,TRBJ2-5,-,once,CSVEGPTRETQYF,TGCAGCGTGGAGGGACCTACAAGAGAGACCCAGTACTTC
TRBV6-5,TRBJ2-5,TRBD1,-,CASSTPGQEETQYF,TGTGCCAGCAGTACCCCCGGACAGGAAGAGACCCAGTACTTC
TRBV7-2,TRBJ1-1,-,-,CASSTYLSIEAFF,TGTGCCAGCAGCACCTACCTTAGCATTGAAGCTTTCTTT
TRBV5-1,TRBJ2-1,-,-,CASSPDNEQFF,TGCGCCAGCAGCCCGGACAATGAGCAGTTCTTC
TRBV5-4,TRBJ2-7,-,-,CASSTTSEYSYEQYF,TGTGCCAGCAGCACCACTAGTGAGTACTCCTACGAGCAGTACTTC
TRBV15,TRBJ1-2,TRBD1,-,CATSIRTGSGYTF,TGTGCCACCAGCATAAGGACAGGGAGCGGCTACACCTTC
TRBV9,TRBJ1-6,-,once,CASSSGLSYNSPLHF,TGTGCCAGCAGCTCGGGGCTGTCCTATAATTCACCCCTCCACTTT
TRBV7-9,TRBJ2-2,TRBD2,once,CASRGSGSHWPGELFF,TGTGCCAGCAGGGGTAGCGGGAGTCACTGGCCCGGGGAGCTGTTTTTT
TRBV6-5,TRBJ1-4,-,once,CASSYDTAGRNEKLFF,TGTGCCAGCAGCTACGATACAGCCGGGAGGAATGAAAAACTGTTTTTT
TRBV7-9,TRBJ1-1,-,-,CASSSVSNTEAFF,TGTGCCAGCAGCTCGGTCTCAAACACTGAAGCTTTCTTT
TRBV7-8,TRBJ2-7,TRBD2,-,CASSQRLAGGLLFYEQYF,TGTGCCAGCAGCCAGAGACTAGCGGGAGGGCTACTTTTCTACGAGCAGTACTTC
TRBV19,TRBJ2-2,-,-,CASSIDSLRPGELFF,TGTGCCAGTAGTATCGACAGTCTCCGCCCCGGGGAGCTGTTTTTT
TRBV19,TRBJ2-1,TRBD1,-,CASSPARDRLSSYNEQFF,TGTGCCAGTAGTCCTGCCAGGGACAGGTTAAGCTCCTACAATGAGCAGTTCTTC
TRBV6-5,TRBJ2-7,TRBD2,-,CASSQAGGLGEQYF,TGTGCCAGCAGCCAAGCGGGAGGGCTGGGCGAGCAGTACTTC
TRBV19,TRBJ2-1,TRBD1,once,CASSGQGGSRGEQFF,TGTGCCAGTAGTGGACAGGGTGGAAGCAGGGGTGAGCAGTTCTTC
TRBV11-2,TRBJ2-7,TRBD1,-,CASSLAWDRTYEQYF,TGTGCCAGCAGCTTAGCCTGGGACAGGACCTACGAGCAGTACTTC
TRBV6-5,TRBJ1-5,-,-,CASSYSLRSAQHF,TGTGCCAGCAGTTACTCGTTACGGTCGGCCCAGCATTTT
TRBV2,TRBJ2-5,TRBD2,-,CASSRGESTETQYF,TGTGCCAGCAGTCGGGGGGAGTCGACGGAGACCCAGTACTTC
TRBV7-9,TRBJ2-1,TRBD2,-,CASSFTSGRNNEQFF,TGTGCCAGCAGCTTCACTAGCGGGAGAAACAATGAGCAGTTCTTC
TRBV4-1,TRBJ1-3,-,-,CASSQGPGYTGNTIYF,TGCGCCAGCAGCCAAGGACCGGGGTACACTGGAAACACCATATATTTT
TRBV30,TRBJ1-2,-,-,CAWSVRAAYYGYTF,TGTGCCTGGAGTGTACGGGCGGCGTACTATGGCTACACCTTC
TRBV9,TRBJ2-5,TRBD2,-,CASSVGASGSYETQYF,TGTGCCAGCAGCGTAGGGGCTAGCGGGAGTTATGAGACCCAGTACTTC
TRBV19,TRBJ2-7,-,-,CASSKLRDSYEQYF,TGTGCCAGTAGTAAACTCAGGGACTCCTACGAGCAGTACTTC
TRBV5-1,TRBJ2-2,-,-,CASSLAAQAVTGELFF,TGCGCCAGCAGCTTGGCCGCACAGGCGGTCACCGGGGAGCTGTTTTTT
TRBV12-3/TRBV12-4,TRBJ2-2,TRBD1,few,CASRPRTGGELFF,TGTGCCAGCAGACCGCGGACAGGGGGGGAACTGTTTTTT